This T cell receptor (beta chain) was captured in a study of lymphopenia after photon versus proton radiotherapy. The length of the CDR3 is 13 residues. V was clipped by 7 bases and J by 0 bases, with 7 bases between them. Germline CDR1 reads MNHNS; CDR2 reads SASEGT. General observations from the study: After the lymphocyte nadir, photon-treated repertoires showed oligoclonal expansion, especially of CD8+ Temra cells. A bigger post-nadir fall in TCR diversity correlated inversely with survival time in deceased patients. Photon-treated patients lost naive T cells and TCR diversity; proton-treated stayed stable.

A remark on this clone: Its antigen is still unknown.

Generated by immunoSEQ multiplex PCR, the TCRdb table keeps only in-frame clones and is missing some. Seen here are under 65,000 clones, less than 85% observed once, and the top ten hold about 2%. V gene TRBV6-1 combines with J gene TRBJ1-5; D unresolved. The sequences come from peripheral blood, collected from a patient treated with proton-based radiotherapy. The sequence came from a man aged 55 to 70 with pancreatic cancer. The CDR3 nucleotides read TGTGCCAGCACCACGAATAGCAATCAGCCCCAGCATTTT. It yields the protein CASTTNSNQPQHF.